The 20 T cell receptor beta chains reported below all come from one sample, sequenced in a study of graft-versus-host responses after intestinal transplantation. For these receptors, no antigen is known. Only in-frame clones appear in the TCRdb table, and some are missing; sequencing was by immunoSEQ multiplex PCR. The data hold more than 100,000 clones, with 93% observed a single time. Sequencing used unstimulated CD8+ T cells sorted from spleen or lymph node cells, obtained before intestinal transplant. All receptors derive from a human donor who received an intestinal transplant.

The chain joins TRBV5-5 to TRBJ2-2; 8 bases fit TRBD1. The trim removed 4 bases at V and 0 bases at J, leaving 11 bases unmatched. CDR3 length equals 18 residues. CDR1 and CDR2 from the germline V gene are SGHKS and YYEKEE (reference sequence). CDR3 DNA: TGTGCCAGCAGCAAAGGACAGGGCGAAAGCCCGAACACCGGGGAGCTGTTTTTT. Its protein product is CASSKGQGESPNTGELFF.

The chain joins TRBV6-1 to TRBJ2-7; TRBD2 might be the D (6 bases). The CDR3 contains 13 residues. With 2 bases removed from V and 2 bases from J, the gap between germline ends came to 7 bases. Germline CDR1 is MNHNS and CDR2 is SASEGT. This chain's CDR3 is CASSEPGAYEQYF. CDR3 bases: TGTGCCAGCAGTGAACCGGGGGCCTACGAGCAGTACTTC.

The chain joins TRBV30 to TRBJ2-1; TRBD2 is a possible D gene (5 bases). Germline CDR1 is GTSNPN and CDR2 is SVGIG (reference sequence). V lost 5 bases and J 2 bases, leaving 10 bases between the germline ends. This CDR3 is built from 13 residues. CDR3: CAWSGSTYNEQFF. DNA for the CDR3: TGTGCCTGGTCGGGGTCCACCTACAATGAGCAGTTCTTC. The variable domain in full, with the rest retrieved from reference TRBV30 and TRBJ2-1, is SQTIHQWPATLVQPVGSPLSLECTVEGTSNPNLYWYRQAAGRGLQLLFYSVGIGQISSEVPQNLSASRPQDRQFILSSKKLLLSDSGFYLCAWSGSTYNEQFFGPGTRLTVL.

This chain uses TRBV14 with TRBJ2-1, with a tentative D call TRBD1 (6 bases). This CDR3 region has 14 residues. With 4 bases removed from V and 6 bases from J, the gap between germline ends came to 13 bases. Germline CDR1 and CDR2: SGHDN and FVKESK. CDR3: CASSRDAGVNEQFF. The CDR3 DNA reads TGTGCCAGCAGCCGCGACGCAGGGGTCAATGAGCAGTTCTTC. The full variable domain, completed using reference TRBV14 and TRBJ2-1, is EAGVTQFPSHSVIEKGQTVTLRCDPISGHDNLYWYRRVMGKEIKFLLHFVKESKQDESGMPNNRFLAERTGGTYSTLKVQPAELEDSGVYFCASSRDAGVNEQFFGPGTRLTVL.

This sequence joins TRBV7-9 and TRBJ2-3; tentatively, D is TRBD1 or TRBD2 (6 bases each). CDR3 length equals 15 residues. Germline-derived CDR1 and CDR2 are SEHNR and FQNEAQ (reference sequence). The V and J ends lost 5 bases and 0 bases respectively, with 12 bases between them. CDR3 sequence: CASSRRGPSTDTQYF. For the CDR3, the DNA is TGTGCCAGCAGCCGACGGGGGCCCAGCACAGATACGCAGTATTTT.

The V gene is TRBV5-1, the J gene TRBJ1-4; no firm D call. This CDR3 spans 21 amino acids. The germline V and J ends were trimmed by 5 bases and 4 bases, with 33 bases remaining between them. Germline V gene lookup returns CDR1 SGHRS and CDR2 YFSETQ. The DNA for the CDR3 is TGCGCCAGCAGGGGTCTTCGGTCCGTCTTCATAGCCCGTCCCTATAATGAAAAACTGTTTTTT. Translating gives CASRGLRSVFIARPYNEKLFF.

The rearrangement links TRBV11-2 to TRBJ1-1; D might be TRBD1 (5 bases). The CDR3 runs to 13 residues. The V end lost 1 base, the J end lost 8 bases, and 11 bases lay between the germline ends. CDR1 is SGHAT and CDR2 is FQNNGV in the germline V gene. CDR3 sequence (DNA): TGTGCCAGCAGCTTAGGGGGTGGGGCAGAAGCTTTCTTT. Residues: CASSLGGGAEAFF.

The gene calls are TRBV27 and TRBJ1-2; 8 bases are shared with TRBD1. The CDR3 totals 14 residues. Germline CDR1 MNHEY, CDR2 SMNVEV (reference sequence). The ends lost 6 bases at V and 4 bases at J; junction bases unmatched: 7. The CDR3 here is CASSRTGSGYGYTF. In nucleotides, the CDR3 is TGTGCCAGCAGCAGGACAGGGTCTGGCTATGGCTACACCTTC.

The V gene is TRBV9, the J gene TRBJ2-1, with TRBD1 identical over 8 bases. The V gene's germline CDR1 is SGDLS and CDR2 YYNGEE. The CDR3 has 15 amino acids. The trim removed 0 bases at V and 5 bases at J, leaving 4 bases unmatched. The CDR3 region is CASSVEGQANNEQFF. The DNA of the CDR3 is TGTGCCAGCAGCGTAGAGGGACAGGCAAACAATGAGCAGTTCTTC.

This clone was recorded once. The CDR3 DNA is TGTGCCAGCAGCCAAGCAGGGGTCGGCTCCACTAATGAAAAACTGTTTTTT. Encoded protein: CASSQAGVGSTNEKLFF. V is TRBV14 and J is TRBJ1-4; D is perhaps TRBD1 (6 bases). Germline CDR1 is SGHDN and CDR2 is FVKESK. V was trimmed by 1 base and J by 2 bases, leaving 14 bases between them. The CDR3 sequence is 17 residues long. The full variable domain, rest sourced from reference TRBV14 and TRBJ1-4, is EAGVTQFPSHSVIEKGQTVTLRCDPISGHDNLYWYRRVMGKEIKFLLHFVKESKQDESGMPNNRFLAERTGGTYSTLKVQPAELEDSGVYFCASSQAGVGSTNEKLFFGSGTQLSVL.

This chain joins TRBV4-1 and TRBJ2-1, with 7 positions matching TRBD1. CDR3 length equals 15 residues. Germline CDR1 MGHRA, CDR2 YSYEKL. The ends lost 1 base at V and 3 bases at J; junction bases unmatched: 3. The CDR3 region is CASSQGPGGYNEQFF. For the CDR3, the DNA is TGCGCCAGCAGCCAAGGGCCAGGGGGCTACAATGAGCAGTTCTTC.

V and J are TRBV19 and TRBJ1-1; D is uncertain. V was cut by 10 bases and J by 6 bases, with 12 bases left in between. The CDR3 is made up of 11 amino acids. CDR1 and CDR2 from the germline V gene are LNHDA and SQIVND (reference sequence). The CDR3 coding sequence is TGTGCCACCCTCGCGGGTCCTGAAGCTTTCTTT. Protein product: CATLAGPEAFF.

V gene TRBV11-2 combines with J gene TRBJ2-5, with TRBD1 matching over 8 bases. Trimming at V came to 1 base and at J to 2 bases, leaving 9 bases not matched to a gene. CDR1 and CDR2 from the germline V gene are SGHAT and FQNNGV. The CDR3 runs to 17 residues. CDR3 DNA: TGTGCCAGCAGCTTAGGAGACGGGACAGGCCCTCAAGAGACCCAGTACTTC. It encodes CASSLGDGTGPQETQYF.

The genes are TRBV19 and TRBJ2-1; TRBD1 is a possible D gene (6 bases). This CDR3 spans 15 amino acids. V lost 2 bases, J lost 2 bases, and 10 bases lay in between. Germline-derived CDR1 and CDR2 are LNHDA and SQIVND (reference sequence). The CDR3 bases are TGTGCCAGTAGTATACGACAGGCCACCTACAATGAGCAGTTCTTC. Translating gives CASSIRQATYNEQFF. Using reference TRBV19 and TRBJ2-1 for the parts outside the CDR3, the full variable domain is DGGITQSPKYLFRKEGQNVTLSCEQNLNHDAMYWYRQDPGQGLRLIYYSQIVNDFQKGDIAEGYSVSREKKESFPLTVTSAQKNPTAFYLCASSIRQATYNEQFFGPGTRLTVL.

The gene calls are TRBV5-4 and TRBJ1-4; 8 positions agree with TRBD1. CDR1 and CDR2 (germline): SGHNT, YYREEE (reference sequence). Unmatched junction bases numbered 12, after V lost 4 bases and J lost 7 bases. This CDR3 has 16 residues. The CDR3 region has the DNA TGTGCCAGCAGCAAAGGACAGGGCGGGAAACGTGAAAAACTGTTTTTT. It yields the protein CASSKGQGGKREKLFF.

The chain carries TRBV4-1 and TRBJ2-1, with TRBD1 as a possible D gene (5 bases). This CDR3 comprises 12 residues. The ends were cut back, 3 bases at V and 12 bases at J, with 12 bases in the middle. The germline CDR1 and CDR2 sequences are MGHRA and YSYEKL. The CDR3 protein is CASSHVREGQFF. CDR3 bases: TGCGCCAGCAGCCATGTCAGGGAAGGGCAGTTCTTC.

V is TRBV11-2 and J is TRBJ2-1; 10 nucleotides line up with TRBD2. Germline loops: CDR1 SGHAT, CDR2 FQNNGV. The CDR3 is made up of 15 amino acids. The ends lost 4 bases at V and 5 bases at J; junction bases unmatched: 5. The CDR3 region has the DNA TGTGCCAGCAGCTCCGGAGGACTAGCGGACAATGAGCAGTTCTTC. Protein sequence: CASSSGGLADNEQFF.

Comment on this clone: The identical CDR3 is also encoded by other nucleotide sequences in the sample. This chain uses TRBV27 with TRBJ2-1; D ambiguous. The CDR3 totals 13 residues. V gave up 2 bases and J gave up 1 base, with 3 bases separating them. Germline V gene data show CDR1 as MNHEY and CDR2 as SMNVEV (reference sequence). The CDR3 sequence: CASSLGSYNEQFF. Written as DNA, the CDR3 is TGTGCCAGCAGTTTAGGTTCCTACAATGAGCAGTTCTTC.

The chain joins TRBV19 to TRBJ2-2; no reliable D call. The V gene's germline CDR1 is LNHDA and CDR2 SQIVND (reference sequence). The CDR3 is 19 amino acids. The V and J ends lost 3 bases and 2 bases respectively, with 22 bases between them. The CDR3 spells CASSIQGRPFLYNTGELFF. DNA of the CDR3: TGTGCCAGTAGTATCCAAGGACGGCCGTTCCTTTATAACACCGGGGAGCTGTTTTTT.

V is TRBV19 and J is TRBJ2-5, with D possibly TRBD1 on 6 matching bases. The CDR3 sequence is 15 residues long. The germline V and J ends were trimmed by 3 bases and 4 bases, with 15 bases remaining between them. CDR1 and CDR2 (germline): LNHDA, SQIVND (reference sequence). The CDR3 DNA is TGTGCCAGTAGTATCGATAGGGGGATGAGAGAGACCCAGTACTTC. It encodes CASSIDRGMRETQYF. Looking up the rest from reference TRBV19 and TRBJ2-5 gives the full variable domain: DGGITQSPKYLFRKEGQNVTLSCEQNLNHDAMYWYRQDPGQGLRLIYYSQIVNDFQKGDIAEGYSVSREKKESFPLTVTSAQKNPTAFYLCASSIDRGMRETQYFGPGTRLLVL.